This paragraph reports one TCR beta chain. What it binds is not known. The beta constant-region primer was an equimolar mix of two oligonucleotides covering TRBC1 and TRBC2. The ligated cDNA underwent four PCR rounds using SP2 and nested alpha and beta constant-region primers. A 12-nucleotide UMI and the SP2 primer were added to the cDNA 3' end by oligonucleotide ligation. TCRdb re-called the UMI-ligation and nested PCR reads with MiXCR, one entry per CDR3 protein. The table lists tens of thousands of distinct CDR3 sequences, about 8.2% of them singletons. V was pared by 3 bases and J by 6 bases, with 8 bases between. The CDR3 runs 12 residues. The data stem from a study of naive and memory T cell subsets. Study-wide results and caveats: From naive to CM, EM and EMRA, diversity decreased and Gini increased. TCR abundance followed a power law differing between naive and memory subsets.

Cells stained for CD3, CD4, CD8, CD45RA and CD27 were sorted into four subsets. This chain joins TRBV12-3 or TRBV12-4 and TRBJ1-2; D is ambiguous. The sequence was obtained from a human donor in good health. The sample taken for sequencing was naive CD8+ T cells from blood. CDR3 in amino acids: CASSFSQNGYTF. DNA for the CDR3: TGTGCCAGCAGTTTCAGCCAGAATGGCTACACCTTC.